These T cell receptor beta chains were read from a single sample in a study of spatial heterogeneity in lung cancer. MiXCR, run by TCRdb on the 5' RACE reads, gives a single entry per CDR3 protein. The table has roughly 48,000 distinct CDR3 sequences, about 5.8% seen once; the top ten hold 11%. The sequencing here drew on PBMCs, taken at surgery. The receptors stem from a male donor with early-stage non-small cell lung cancer. The CDR3 runs from the conserved cysteine through the conserved F or W. The order of the fields is D gene, CDR3 length, clone size, V gene, J gene, CDR3 DNA, CDR3 protein. The D gene is left open where the match is weak. Part of the rows lack a size; the others show once, few, many or a class for expanded clones.

D: NA
length: 15
size: many
V: TRBV5-4
J: TRBJ2-7
DNA: TGTGCCAGCAGCTTGGACCAGGGTATTACCTACGAGCAGTACTTC
CDR3: CASSLDQGITYEQYF

D: NA
length: 14
size: many
V: TRBV5-1
J: TRBJ2-1
DNA: TGCGCCAGCAGTGAACAGGGTTATCGCAATGAGCAGTTCTTC
CDR3: CASSEQGYRNEQFF

D: NA
length: 12
size: many
V: TRBV7-9
J: TRBJ2-7
DNA: TGTGCCAGCAGCCACCAAGGGCGCGAGCAGTACTTC
CDR3: CASSHQGREQYF

D: NA
length: 14
size: many
V: TRBV20-1
J: TRBJ2-3
DNA: TGCAGTGCTTCTCCGGGACTGGCGGGAGATACGCAGTATTTT
CDR3: CSASPGLAGDTQYF

D: TRBD1
length: 13
size: many
V: TRBV30
J: TRBJ2-1
DNA: TGTGCCTGGCGACAGGGGGCGGGCAATGAGCAGTTCTTC
CDR3: CAWRQGAGNEQFF

D: NA
length: 16
size: many
V: TRBV12-5
J: TRBJ2-1
DNA: TGTGCTAGTGGTTTCGGCGGAGGCCCCCCTGGAAATGAGCAGTTCTTC
CDR3: CASGFGGGPPGNEQFF

D: NA
length: 11
size: many
V: TRBV19
J: TRBJ1-1
DNA: TGTGCCAGTTCGAGTAGGCTTGAAGCTTTCTTT
CDR3: CASSSRLEAFF

D: NA
length: 15
size: many
V: TRBV12-3/TRBV12-4
J: TRBJ1-2
DNA: TGTGCCAGCAGTTTAATGGACGGGAGGCGCTATGGCTACACCTTC
CDR3: CASSLMDGRRYGYTF

D: NA
length: 14
size: medium-sized
V: TRBV27
J: TRBJ2-7
DNA: TGTGCCAGCGGGCGGCCGGGGCCCTCCTACGAGCAGTACTTC
CDR3: CASGRPGPSYEQYF

D: NA
length: 14
size: many
V: TRBV20-1
J: TRBJ1-1
DNA: TGCAGTGCTAGTATGGGACTGGGTCTCACTGAAGCTTTCTTT
CDR3: CSASMGLGLTEAFF

D: NA
length: 15
size: medium-sized
V: TRBV10-3
J: TRBJ1-1
DNA: TGTGCCATCTCCGTAGGGCAGCAGTTGAACACTGAAGCTTTCTTT
CDR3: CAISVGQQLNTEAFF

D: NA
length: 15
size: many
V: TRBV3-1
J: TRBJ2-3
DNA: TGTGCCAGCAGCCTAGGCCCGGGGAGCACAGATACGCAGTATTTT
CDR3: CASSLGPGSTDTQYF

D: TRBD1
length: 15
size: many
V: TRBV4-1
J: TRBJ2-7
DNA: TGCGCCAGCAGCCATGGGGACAGGGGAGGAAACGAGCAGTACTTC
CDR3: CASSHGDRGGNEQYF

D: NA
length: 11
size: many
V: TRBV29-1
J: TRBJ2-1
DNA: TGCAGCGGTGGATTAGGGTATGAGCAGTTCTTC
CDR3: CSGGLGYEQFF

D: TRBD2
length: 12
size: many
V: TRBV12-5
J: TRBJ2-2
DNA: TGTGCTAGTGGAATAGCGGGATGGGAGCTGTTTTTT
CDR3: CASGIAGWELFF

D: TRBD1
length: 13
size: many
V: TRBV19
J: TRBJ1-2
DNA: TGTGCCAGTAGTATGGACAGGGTGGAGGGCTACACCTTC
CDR3: CASSMDRVEGYTF

D: NA
length: 16
size: NA
V: TRBV5-1
J: TRBJ1-5
DNA: TGCGCCAGCAGCTTGGGGGACTTCGGAGGCAATCAGCCCCAGCATTTT
CDR3: CASSLGDFGGNQPQHF

D: NA
length: 14
size: many
V: TRBV20-1
J: TRBJ2-6
DNA: TGCAGTGCTAATCGGGCCTCTGGGGCCAACGTCCTGACTTTC
CDR3: CSANRASGANVLTF

D: TRBD2
length: 16
size: few
V: TRBV7-2
J: TRBJ2-3
DNA: TGTGCCAGCAGCGACCTAGCGGGAGGACTGGCAGATACGCAGTATTTT
CDR3: CASSDLAGGLADTQYF

D: TRBD1
length: 14
size: few
V: TRBV6-2/TRBV6-3
J: TRBJ2-2
DNA: TGTGCCAGCAGTCGACAGGGGGTAGCCGGGGAGCTGTTTTTT
CDR3: CASSRQGVAGELFF

D: TRBD2
length: 15
size: many
V: TRBV19
J: TRBJ2-1
DNA: TGTGCCAGTAACTTGGTAGCGGGAGTCTACAATGAGCAGTTCTTC
CDR3: CASNLVAGVYNEQFF

D: NA
length: 12
size: NA
V: TRBV6-2/TRBV6-3
J: TRBJ2-7
DNA: TGTGCCAGCAGTTACTCGATTGGCGAGCAGTACTTC
CDR3: CASSYSIGEQYF

D: NA
length: 13
size: many
V: TRBV30
J: TRBJ1-1
DNA: TGTGCCTGGAGTGTCGGGGGTTACACTGAAGCTTTCTTT
CDR3: CAWSVGGYTEAFF

D: NA
length: 17
size: many
V: TRBV4-2
J: TRBJ2-2
DNA: TGTGCCAGCAGCCAAGATCCCCAGGGATCGAACACCGGGGAGCTGTTTTTT
CDR3: CASSQDPQGSNTGELFF

D: TRBD2
length: 16
size: few
V: TRBV4-3
J: TRBJ2-1
DNA: TGCGCCAGCAGCCAAGACCTAGCGGGAGTCGGAGTTGAGCAGTTCTTC
CDR3: CASSQDLAGVGVEQFF

D: TRBD2
length: 19
size: NA
V: TRBV7-9
J: TRBJ2-7
DNA: TGTGCCAGCAGCTCCCCCGTTAGGGCTAGCGGGAGGGTAGACTACGAGCAGTACTTC
CDR3: CASSSPVRASGRVDYEQYF

D: NA
length: 15
size: NA
V: TRBV3-1
J: TRBJ2-5
DNA: TGTGCCAGCAGCCCCCCGGGAAGGAACCAAGAGACCCAGTACTTC
CDR3: CASSPPGRNQETQYF

D: TRBD2
length: 16
size: NA
V: TRBV12-3/TRBV12-4
J: TRBJ2-1
DNA: TGTGCCAGCAGTTTTGGGACTAGCGGAATTTACAATGAGCAGTTCTTC
CDR3: CASSFGTSGIYNEQFF

D: NA
length: 12
size: many
V: TRBV5-4
J: TRBJ2-7
DNA: TGTGCCAGCAGCTTGGTCTCGTACGAGCAGTACTTC
CDR3: CASSLVSYEQYF

D: NA
length: 10
size: many
V: TRBV29-1
J: TRBJ1-1
DNA: TGCAGCGTTGTCGGCACTGAAGCTTTCTTT
CDR3: CSVVGTEAFF

D: TRBD2
length: 17
size: few
V: TRBV19
J: TRBJ2-1
DNA: TGTGCCAGTAGTATCCGGGCTAGCGGGAGCTCCTACAATGAGCAGTTCTTC
CDR3: CASSIRASGSSYNEQFF

D: NA
length: 14
size: many
V: TRBV5-1
J: TRBJ2-5
DNA: TGCGCCAGCAGCTTGGGGCAGGTGGGGGAGACCCAGTACTTC
CDR3: CASSLGQVGETQYF

D: TRBD2
length: 17
size: many
V: TRBV5-4
J: TRBJ2-6
DNA: TGTGCCAGCAGCTGGCTAGCGGGAGGCGCTGGGGCCAACGTCCTGACTTTC
CDR3: CASSWLAGGAGANVLTF

D: TRBD2
length: 15
size: many
V: TRBV6-2/TRBV6-3
J: TRBJ2-5
DNA: TGTGCCAGCAGTTCCGCGGGAGGCCGGGAAGAGACCCAGTACTTC
CDR3: CASSSAGGREETQYF

D: TRBD1
length: 15
size: many
V: TRBV3-1
J: TRBJ2-5
DNA: TGTGCCAGCAGCCAAGATCATGACAGGGTAAAGACCCAGTACTTC
CDR3: CASSQDHDRVKTQYF

D: NA
length: 21
size: many
V: TRBV12-3/TRBV12-4
J: TRBJ1-1
DNA: TGTGCCAGCAGTCCTTTGGGGGACTCAAGGGGAGTTTATGCTGTCGGCACTGAAGCTTTCTTT
CDR3: CASSPLGDSRGVYAVGTEAFF

D: NA
length: 13
size: many
V: TRBV25-1
J: TRBJ2-6
DNA: TGTGCCAGCAGTGAATACGGGGCCAACGTCCTGACTTTC
CDR3: CASSEYGANVLTF